A single sample is the source of the 27 T cell receptor beta chains below, sequenced in a study of response to subunit inactivated influenza vaccine. TCRdb processed the RT-PCR reads anew with MiXCR; each CDR3 protein has one entry. The sample includes roughly 570,000 distinct CDR3 sequences, under 15% of them seen just once. The source material was PBMCs from blood, sampled more than 35 days after vaccination. The receptors stem from a man aged 45 to 65 who received an inactivated influenza vaccine.

There are a few counts of this clonotype. The chain has TRBV29-1 and TRBJ2-5; 7 nucleotides match TRBD1. Germline V CDR1 and CDR2: SQVTM, ANQGSEA. CDR3 length: 13 residues. Unmatched junction bases numbered 9, after V lost 2 bases and J lost 9 bases. The CDR3 DNA sequence: TGCAGCGTTGAAACCAGTACAGGGGCAGCCCAGTACTTC. It encodes CSVETSTGAAQYF.

This clonotype was counted many times. The chain uses TRBV6-5 and TRBJ2-7; D gene ambiguous. V dropped 0 bases and J dropped 6 bases, with 6 bases sitting between them. The CDR3 contains 12 residues. Germline CDR1 is MNHEY and CDR2 is SVGAGI. CDR3 loop: CASSYSGLEQYF. The CDR3 nucleotides are TGTGCCAGCAGTTACTCTGGGCTCGAGCAGTACTTC.

This clonotype was observed a few times. V usage is TRBV7-9 and J usage is TRBJ2-3; D possibly corresponds to TRBD1 (5 bases). V gave up 4 bases and J gave up 2 bases, with 10 bases separating them. The CDR3 is made up of 14 amino acids. Germline CDR1 SEHNR, CDR2 FQNEAQ (reference sequence). The CDR3 DNA reads TGTGCCAGCAGCTGGGAAGGGGTCACAGATACGCAGTATTTT. It translates to CASSWEGVTDTQYF.

The gene calls are TRBV6-1 and TRBJ1-2; D might be TRBD1 (5 bases). Trimming shortened V by 6 bases and J by 0 bases, and 14 bases separated the two germline ends. Germline CDR1 MNHNS, CDR2 SASEGT. The CDR3 is 15 amino acids. Here the CDR3 DNA reads TGTGCCAGCAGGGACACAGTGTCACCTAACTATGGCTACACCTTC. Protein product: CASRDTVSPNYGYTF.

This clonotype appeared many times. The genes are TRBV12-3 or TRBV12-4 and TRBJ2-7, with D tentatively TRBD2 (5 bases). The CDR3 totals 16 residues. V lost 0 bases to trimming and J lost 4 bases, with 16 bases between them. CDR3 in amino acids: CASSLANRAPGYEQYF. The CDR3 DNA follows: TGTGCCAGCAGTTTAGCGAATCGGGCCCCGGGGTACGAGCAGTACTTC.

The chain employs TRBV20-1 and TRBJ1-2, with TRBD1 matching over 7 bases. This CDR3 comprises 15 residues. Germline V CDR1 and CDR2: DFQATT, SNEGSKA (reference sequence). J was trimmed by 4 bases and V by 3 bases; bases with no gene match: 11. For the CDR3, the DNA is TGCAGTGCTAGCCACGACAGGGTTCAACTCTATGGCTACACCTTC. Protein: CSASHDRVQLYGYTF.

This clonotype has only a few counts. V and J are TRBV4-2 and TRBJ1-6, with TRBD1 matching over 10 bases. CDR3 length equals 15 residues. The germline V gene has CDR1 LGHNA and CDR2 YNFKEQ. V dropped 1 base and J dropped 11; count of bases not matched to a gene: 5. The CDR3 sequence is CASSQGQGARTPLHF. The CDR3 coding sequence is TGTGCCAGCAGCCAAGGACAGGGGGCGAGGACACCCCTCCACTTT.

This chain links TRBV27 with TRBJ2-1; D might be TRBD1 or TRBD2, each matching 5 bases. Trimming stripped 5 bases from V and 2 bases from J, with 16 bases between. The CDR3 totals 16 residues. Germline CDR1 is MNHEY and CDR2 is SMNVEV (reference sequence). This CDR3 reads CASSPPGRMTYNEQFF. The CDR3 nucleotides read TGTGCCAGCAGTCCGCCGGGACGGATGACCTACAATGAGCAGTTCTTC.

This clonotype was counted only a few times. The chain joins TRBV12-3 or TRBV12-4 to TRBJ2-5, with 7 bases matching TRBD1. This CDR3 has 14 amino acids. V was pared by 5 bases and J by 5 bases, with 8 bases of the junction left unmatched. CDR3 in amino acids: CASSQYRGWETQYF. The DNA of the CDR3 is TGTGCCAGCAGTCAATACAGGGGTTGGGAGACCCAGTACTTC.

The table lists this clonotype with a few counts. The chain couples TRBV29-1 to TRBJ1-6, with 8 bases that match TRBD1. Germline lookup yields CDR1 SQVTM and CDR2 ANQGSEA. The CDR3 totals 12 residues. After removal of 6 bases from V and 9 bases from J, the junction contained 4 bases not matched to a gene. Written as DNA, the CDR3 is TGCAGCGTCGGACAGGGTGCTTCACCCCTCCACTTT. It specifies CSVGQGASPLHF.

The genes are TRBV3-1 and TRBJ2-7; 7 nucleotides align to TRBD1. The trim removed 11 bases at V and 4 bases at J, leaving 17 bases unmatched. The V gene's germline CDR1 is LGHDT and CDR2 YNNKEL (reference sequence). The CDR3 length is 15 residues. CDR3 nucleotides: TGTGCCTCCTGCCAGGGACCGGGACAGATTTACGAGCAGTACTTC. Its protein is CASCQGPGQIYEQYF.

The chain links TRBV6-5 to TRBJ1-6, with D unclear. Germline V gene sequence: CDR1 MNHEY, CDR2 SVGAGI. The CDR3 is made up of 13 amino acids. V was shortened by 0 bases and J by 9 bases, with 6 bases between the two germline ends. The CDR3 is CASSYSTGSPLHF. The CDR3 DNA is TGTGCCAGCAGTTACTCGACGGGTTCACCCCTCCACTTT.

This clonotype was recorded many times. The V gene is TRBV9, the J gene TRBJ2-7; perhaps TRBD1 as D (6 bases). Germline CDR1 and CDR2: SGDLS and YYNGEE. The CDR3 is made up of 13 amino acids. With 3 bases removed from V and 0 bases from J, the gap between germline ends came to 7 bases. The CDR3 DNA reads as TGTGCCAGCAGCGGGACAGACTCCTACGAGCAGTACTTC. Protein product: CASSGTDSYEQYF.

This clonotype was counted only a few times. The V gene is TRBV29-1, the J gene TRBJ2-2; no clear D. The CDR3 length is 13 residues. V was clipped by 4 bases and J by 2 bases, with 8 bases between them. Germline CDR1 reads SQVTM; CDR2 reads ANQGSEA. CDR3 loop: CSVALRNTGELFF. The CDR3 nucleotides read TGCAGCGTTGCCTTAAGAAACACCGGGGAGCTGTTTTTT.

This clonotype has a handful of counts. This chain joins TRBV29-1 and TRBJ1-2; the match to TRBD1 covers 8 bases. V was clipped by 7 bases and J by 4 bases; unmatched bases: 8. The germline gives CDR1 SQVTM, CDR2 ANQGSEA. The CDR3 covers 13 residues. The CDR3: CSADTGTGYGYTF. As DNA, the CDR3 is TGCAGCGCCGACACAGGGACAGGCTATGGCTACACCTTC.

Only a few counts were recorded for this clonotype. The chain links TRBV7-2 to TRBJ2-7, with 9 positions matching TRBD2. The germline CDR1 and CDR2 sequences are SGHTA and FQGNSA. The CDR3 runs 16 residues. The V segment lost 1 base and the J segment 2 bases; nucleotides outside the gene matches: 6. Here the CDR3 reads CASSLGPSGATYEQYF. In DNA form, the CDR3 reads TGTGCCAGCAGCTTAGGTCCTAGCGGGGCAACCTACGAGCAGTACTTC. Full variable domain (remainder filled in from reference TRBV7-2 and TRBJ2-7): GAGVSQSPSNKVTEKGKDVELRCDPISGHTALYWYRQSLGQGLEFLIYFQGNSAPDKSGLPSDRFSAERTGGSVSTLTIQRTQQEDSAVYLCASSLGPSGATYEQYFGPGTRLTVT.

The CDR3 DNA reads as TGTGCCATCAGTGATCGCCGGGGGTCCGGGGAGCTGTTTTTT. Translation gives CAISDRRGSGELFF. The chain combines TRBV10-3 with TRBJ2-2, with D possibly matching TRBD2 (6 bases). The CDR3 is 14 residues long. Trimming took 3 bases from V and 6 from J, leaving 11 bases between them. Germline CDR1 reads ENHRY; CDR2 reads SYGVKD.

As regards this clonotype: With a much larger clone just one base away, this may be a read error. This chain connects TRBV12-3 or TRBV12-4 to TRBJ2-1, with D perhaps assigned TRBD1 or TRBD2 (5 bases each). This CDR3 region has 15 residues. V lost 5 bases to trimming and J lost 7 bases, with 18 bases between them. CDR3 in amino acids: CASSQPGKGINEQFF. The CDR3 DNA follows: TGTGCCAGCAGTCAACCGGGAAAGGGGATAAATGAGCAGTTCTTC.

This clonotype showed up just a few times. This sequence joins TRBV6-6 and TRBJ2-7; D perhaps matches TRBD1 (7 bases). V was pared by 8 bases and J by 6 bases, with 17 bases between. The CDR3 spans 13 residues. Germline V CDR1 and CDR2: MNHNY, SVGAGI (reference sequence). The CDR3 DNA follows: TGTGCCAGCGGAGGGGGCGCATCCGTCGAGCAGTACTTC. This encodes CASGGGASVEQYF.

This clonotype has a single count. The chain combines TRBV5-5 with TRBJ2-1; no clear D gene. The V and J ends lost 4 bases and 5 bases respectively, with 10 bases between them. This CDR3 is 13 amino acids long. Germline-derived CDR1 and CDR2 are SGHKS and YYEKEE (reference sequence). CDR3 sequence: CASSPYSHNEQFF. CDR3 coding DNA: TGTGCCAGCAGCCCATACAGTCACAATGAGCAGTTCTTC. Looking up the rest from reference TRBV5-5 and TRBJ2-1 gives the full variable domain: DAGVTQSPTHLIKTRGQQVTLRCSPISGHKSVSWYQQVLGQGPQFIFQYYEKEERGRGNFPDRFSARQFPNYSSELNVNALLLGDSALYLCASSPYSHNEQFFGPGTRLTVL.

The chain uses TRBV7-2 and TRBJ2-7, with D hard to call. V was shortened by 7 bases and J by 5 bases, with 15 bases between the two germline ends. The CDR3 has 13 residues. CDR1 SGHTA and CDR2 FQGNSA come from the germline V gene. CDR3 in amino acids: CASTPPRSHEQYF. CDR3 bases: TGTGCCAGCACCCCACCCCGCAGTCACGAGCAGTACTTC.

The sample holds one count of this clonotype. A clone one base away is much larger, so this may be a read error. This rearrangement joins TRBV5-6 to TRBJ2-2; D possibly corresponds to TRBD1 (6 bases). The CDR3 covers 18 residues. CDR1 SGHDT and CDR2 YYEEEE come from the germline V gene. The germline V and J ends were trimmed by 0 bases and 9 bases, with 24 bases remaining between them. The CDR3 nucleotides read TGTGCCAGCAGCTTGGGGATGCATTTCCAGCAGGGGACCAGGGAGCTGTTTTTT. It codes for CASSLGMHFQQGTRELFF.

About this clonotype itself: At one of its ends the junction is not consistent with the germline gene, which may arise from a read error. CDR3 loop: CDSSRDRGLYNEQFF. DNA for the CDR3: TGCGACAGCAGCCGAGACAGGGGGTTGTACAATGAGCAGTTCTTC. The J gene is TRBJ2-1, the V gene TRBV4-3; 9 nucleotides match TRBD1. Germline V lookup: CDR1 LGHNA, CDR2 YSLEER. The CDR3 is 15 amino acids.

The chain is built from TRBV9 and TRBJ2-7; weak D call: TRBD2 (5 bases). This CDR3 is 15 amino acids long. Germline V CDR1 and CDR2: SGDLS, YYNGEE. V was trimmed by 4 bases and J by 6 bases, leaving 20 bases between them. The CDR3 coding sequence is TGTGCCAGCAGCCCCAGACCGGGATCCGTCCCCGAGCAGTACTTC. Translated, it gives CASSPRPGSVPEQYF. The whole variable domain, remainder taken from reference TRBV9 and TRBJ2-7, is DSGVTQTPKHLITATGQRVTLRCSPRSGDLSVYWYQQSLDQGLQFLIQYYNGEERAKGNILERFSAQQFPDLHSELNLSSLELGDSALYFCASSPRPGSVPEQYFGPGTRLTVT.

There are a few counts of this clonotype. This chain joins TRBV27 and TRBJ2-7; 10 bases line up with TRBD1. Germline loops: CDR1 MNHEY, CDR2 SMNVEV (reference sequence). V was pared by 3 bases and J by 9 bases, with 8 bases of the junction left unmatched. The CDR3 covers 14 residues. CDR3 sequence: CASSFRDRGVLQYF. Written as DNA, the CDR3 is TGTGCCAGCAGTTTTCGGGACAGGGGAGTGTTGCAGTACTTC.

This clonotype was found a few times. The chain has TRBV6-5 and TRBJ2-7, with D possibly being TRBD1 (5 bases). Germline values: CDR1 MNHEY, CDR2 SVGAGI. This CDR3 has 15 amino acids. The ends were cut back, 2 bases at V and 2 bases at J, with 13 bases in the middle. CDR3 sequence: CASSYGSTDTYEQYF. DNA of the CDR3: TGTGCCAGCAGTTACGGGTCGACAGATACCTACGAGCAGTACTTC.

V and J are TRBV12-5 and TRBJ1-1; 7 bases are a match to TRBD1. Germline V lookup: CDR1 LGHNT, CDR2 FRNRAP. CDR3 length equals 14 residues. V shed 4 bases and J 1 base; nucleotides not matched to a gene: 3. This CDR3 is CASGSGQPNTEAFF. Written as DNA, the CDR3 is TGTGCTAGTGGTTCGGGACAGCCGAACACTGAAGCTTTCTTT.